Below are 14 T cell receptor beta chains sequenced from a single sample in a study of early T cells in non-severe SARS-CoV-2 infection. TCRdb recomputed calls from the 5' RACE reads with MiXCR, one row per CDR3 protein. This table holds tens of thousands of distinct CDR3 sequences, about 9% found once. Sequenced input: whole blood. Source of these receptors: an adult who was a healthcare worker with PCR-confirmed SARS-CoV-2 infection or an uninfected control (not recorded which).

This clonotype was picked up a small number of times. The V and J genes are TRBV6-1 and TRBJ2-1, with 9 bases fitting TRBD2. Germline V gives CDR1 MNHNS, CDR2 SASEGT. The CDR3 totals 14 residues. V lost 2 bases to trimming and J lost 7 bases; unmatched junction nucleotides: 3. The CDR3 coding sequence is TGTGCCAGCAGTGAACTAGCGGGGAGTAATGAGCAGTTCTTC. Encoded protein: CASSELAGSNEQFF.

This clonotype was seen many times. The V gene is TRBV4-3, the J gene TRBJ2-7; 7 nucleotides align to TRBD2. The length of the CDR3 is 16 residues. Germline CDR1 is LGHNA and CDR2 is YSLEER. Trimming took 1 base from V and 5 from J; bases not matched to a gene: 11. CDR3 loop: CASSQGGSGTWNEQYF. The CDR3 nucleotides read TGCGCCAGCAGCCAAGGTGGGAGCGGGACTTGGAACGAGCAGTACTTC.

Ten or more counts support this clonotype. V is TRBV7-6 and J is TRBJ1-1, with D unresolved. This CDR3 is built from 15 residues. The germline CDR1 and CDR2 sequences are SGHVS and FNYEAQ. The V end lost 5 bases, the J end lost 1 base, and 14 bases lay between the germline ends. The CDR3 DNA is TGTGCCAGCAGCCGAGTCGGACGGGAGAACACTGAAGCTTTCTTT. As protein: CASSRVGRENTEAFF.

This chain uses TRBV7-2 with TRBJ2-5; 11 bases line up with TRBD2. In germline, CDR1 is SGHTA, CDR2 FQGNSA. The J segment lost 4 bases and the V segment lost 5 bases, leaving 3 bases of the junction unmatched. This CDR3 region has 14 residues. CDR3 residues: CASSATSGRETQYF. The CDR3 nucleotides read TGTGCCAGCAGCGCAACTAGCGGGAGAGAGACCCAGTACTTC. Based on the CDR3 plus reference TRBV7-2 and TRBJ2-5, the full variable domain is GAGVSQSPSNKVTEKGKDVELRCDPISGHTALYWYRQSLGQGLEFLIYFQGNSAPDKSGLPSDRFSAERTGGSVSTLTIQRTQQEDSAVYLCASSATSGRETQYFGPGTRLLVL.

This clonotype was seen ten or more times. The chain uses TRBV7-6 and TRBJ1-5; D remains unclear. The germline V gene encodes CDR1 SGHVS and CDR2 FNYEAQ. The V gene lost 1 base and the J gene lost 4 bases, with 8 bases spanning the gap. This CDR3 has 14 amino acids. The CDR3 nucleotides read TGTGCCAGCAGCTTAGGGGGATGGAATCAGCCCCAGCATTTT. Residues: CASSLGGWNQPQHF.

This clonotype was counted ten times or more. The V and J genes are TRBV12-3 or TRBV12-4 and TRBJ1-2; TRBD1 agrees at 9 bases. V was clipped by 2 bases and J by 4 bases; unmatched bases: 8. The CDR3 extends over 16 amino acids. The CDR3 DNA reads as TGTGCCAGCAGTTTAAATTCGGGACAGGGCTTCTATGGCTACACCTTC. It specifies CASSLNSGQGFYGYTF.

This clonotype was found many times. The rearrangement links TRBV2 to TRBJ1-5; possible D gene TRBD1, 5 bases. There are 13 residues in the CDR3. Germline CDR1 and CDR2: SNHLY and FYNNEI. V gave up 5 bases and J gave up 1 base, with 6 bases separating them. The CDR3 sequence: CASSRDSNQPQHF. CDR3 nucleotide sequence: TGTGCCAGCAGTCGGGACAGCAATCAGCCCCAGCATTTT.

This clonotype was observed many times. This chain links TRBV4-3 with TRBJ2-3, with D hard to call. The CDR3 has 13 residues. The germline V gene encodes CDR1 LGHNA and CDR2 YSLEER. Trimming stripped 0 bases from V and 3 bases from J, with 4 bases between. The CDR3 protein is CASSQDSTDTQYF. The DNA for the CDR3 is TGCGCCAGCAGCCAAGATTCTACAGATACGCAGTATTTT.

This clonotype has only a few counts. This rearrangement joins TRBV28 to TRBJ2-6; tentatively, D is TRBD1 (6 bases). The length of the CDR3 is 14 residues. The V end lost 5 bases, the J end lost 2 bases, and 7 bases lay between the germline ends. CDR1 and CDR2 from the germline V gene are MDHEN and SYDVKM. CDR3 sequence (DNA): TGTGCCAGCAGTGGGACACCTGGGGCCAACGTCCTGACTTTC. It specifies CASSGTPGANVLTF.

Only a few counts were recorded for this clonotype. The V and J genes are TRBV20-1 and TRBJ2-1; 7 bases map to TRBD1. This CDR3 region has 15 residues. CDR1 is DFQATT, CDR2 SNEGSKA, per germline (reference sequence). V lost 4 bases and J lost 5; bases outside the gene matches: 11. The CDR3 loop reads CSAILTGTGHNEQFF. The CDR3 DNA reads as TGCAGTGCTATCCTGACAGGGACGGGACACAATGAGCAGTTCTTC.

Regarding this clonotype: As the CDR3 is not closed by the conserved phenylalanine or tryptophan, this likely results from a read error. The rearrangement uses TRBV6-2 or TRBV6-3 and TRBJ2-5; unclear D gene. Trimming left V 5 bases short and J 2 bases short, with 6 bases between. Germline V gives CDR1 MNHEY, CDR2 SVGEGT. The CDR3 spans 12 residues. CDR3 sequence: CASSERQETQYS. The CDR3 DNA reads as TGTGCCAGCAGTGAACGACAAGAGACCCAGTACTCC.

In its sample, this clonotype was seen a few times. The CDR3 is CSATDRGYGYTF. In nucleotides, the CDR3 is TGCAGTGCTACGGACAGGGGCTATGGCTACACCTTC. The chain recombines TRBV20-1 with TRBJ1-2, with TRBD1 matching over 9 bases. Germline trimming cut 4 bases from V and 4 bases from J; bases unmatched to any gene: 1. The CDR3 runs 12 residues. Germline V gives CDR1 DFQATT, CDR2 SNEGSKA (reference sequence).

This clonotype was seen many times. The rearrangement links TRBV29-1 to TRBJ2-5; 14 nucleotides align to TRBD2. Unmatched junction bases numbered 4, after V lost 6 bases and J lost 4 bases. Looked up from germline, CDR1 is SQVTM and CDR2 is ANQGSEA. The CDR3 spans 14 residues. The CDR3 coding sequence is TGCAGCGTGGGGACTAGCGGGAGAGCAGAGACCCAGTACTTC. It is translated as CSVGTSGRAETQYF.

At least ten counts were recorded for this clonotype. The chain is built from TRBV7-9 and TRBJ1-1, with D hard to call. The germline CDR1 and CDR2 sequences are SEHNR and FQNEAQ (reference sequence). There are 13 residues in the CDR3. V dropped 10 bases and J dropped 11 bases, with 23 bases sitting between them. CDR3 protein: CATIGGSFRVAFF. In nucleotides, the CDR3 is TGTGCCACCATCGGCGGCTCGTTTCGAGTCGCTTTCTTT.